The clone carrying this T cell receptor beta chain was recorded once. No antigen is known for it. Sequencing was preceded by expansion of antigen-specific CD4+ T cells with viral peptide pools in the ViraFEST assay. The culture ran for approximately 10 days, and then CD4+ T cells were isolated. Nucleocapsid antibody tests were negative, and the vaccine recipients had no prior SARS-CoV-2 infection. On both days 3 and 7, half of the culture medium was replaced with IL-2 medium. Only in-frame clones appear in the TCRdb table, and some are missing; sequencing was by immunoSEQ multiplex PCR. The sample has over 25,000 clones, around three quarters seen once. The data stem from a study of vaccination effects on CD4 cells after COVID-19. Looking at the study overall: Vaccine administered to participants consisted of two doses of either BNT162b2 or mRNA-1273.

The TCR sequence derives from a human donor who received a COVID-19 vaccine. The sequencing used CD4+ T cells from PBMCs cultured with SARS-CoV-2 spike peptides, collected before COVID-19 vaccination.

CDR3 sequence (DNA): TGTGCCAGCAGACACTATACCGGGGAAGAAGCTTTCTTT. Its protein is CASRHYTGEEAFF. The chain links TRBV5-4 to TRBJ1-1, with D unclear. This CDR3 region has 13 residues. V was cut by 5 bases and J by 8 bases, with 16 bases left in between. CDR1 and CDR2 from the germline V gene are SGHNT and YYREEE (reference sequence).